The entry below describes one TCR beta chain. The data stem from a study of response to subunit inactivated influenza vaccine. J gave up 3 bases and V 5 bases, and 6 bases lay outside the gene matches. The CDR3 loop spans 17 amino acids. TCRdb itself ran the RT-PCR reads through MiXCR, one entry per CDR3 protein. The sample includes about 540,000 distinct CDR3 sequences, approximately 22% of them seen just once. This sample also appeared in a second study, on T cells expressing NK-cell markers. That source notes: cDNA encoding TCR beta was synthesized via 5'RACE template switching incorporating UMIs.

The sample was CD4+ T cells sorted from PBMCs, taken 11 to 12 days after vaccination. The J gene is TRBJ2-2, the V gene TRBV12-3 or TRBV12-4; the match to TRBD2 covers 13 bases. The source is a man aged 45-65 years who received an inactivated influenza vaccine. The CDR3 sequence: CASSKTSGGPYTGELFF. The CDR3, as DNA: TGTGCCAGCAGTAAGACTAGCGGGGGGCCGTACACCGGGGAGCTGTTTTTT.